Listed below are T cell receptor beta chains from one sample, sequenced in a study of T-cell memory formation after mild COVID-19. TCRdb used MiXCR to reprocess the 5' RACE reads, holding one entry per CDR3 protein. The sample gives about 310,000 distinct CDR3 sequences, more than 15% of which show up once; 20% to 25% is in the top ten. The sample taken for sequencing was PBMCs or a T cell subset sorted from them (not recorded which). The origin of the receptors is a man between 18 and 29 years old who had mild COVID-19 (a few samples of this study predate the infection). Cell type and time point are not known. The CDR3 runs from the conserved cysteine through the conserved F or W. The D gene is left open where the match is weak. The size field is filled for only some rows; it gives once, few, many or a size class.

CDR3: CASSFPRDQRTQYF
DNA: TGTGCCAGCAGCTTCCCCCGGGACCAGCGGACCCAGTACTTC
size: -
D: -
length: 14
V: TRBV7-6
J: TRBJ2-5

CDR3: CSVVRGTGELFF
DNA: TGCAGCGTTGTGCGGGGGACCGGGGAGCTGTTTTTT
size: -
D: TRBD2
length: 12
V: TRBV29-1
J: TRBJ2-2

CDR3: CASSQDRGGQVTEAFF
DNA: TGTGCCAGCAGCCAAGATCGAGGGGGGCAGGTCACTGAAGCTTTCTTT
size: -
D: -
length: 16
V: TRBV3-1
J: TRBJ1-1

CDR3: CSARGRSYEQYF
DNA: TGCAGTGCTAGGGGAAGATCCTACGAGCAGTACTTC
size: -
D: -
length: 12
V: TRBV20-1
J: TRBJ2-7

CDR3: CASSLGLAITDTQYF
DNA: TGTGCCAGCAGCTTGGGACTAGCTATCACAGATACGCAGTATTTT
size: -
D: TRBD2
length: 15
V: TRBV7-6
J: TRBJ2-3

CDR3: CATSRDPGGRETQYF
DNA: TGTGCCACCAGCAGAGATCCAGGGGGACGAGAGACCCAGTACTTC
size: -
D: TRBD1
length: 15
V: TRBV15
J: TRBJ2-5

CDR3: CASSFMGFGEKLFF
DNA: TGTGCCAGCAGTTTTATGGGCTTCGGTGAAAAACTGTTTTTT
size: -
D: -
length: 14
V: TRBV12-3/TRBV12-4
J: TRBJ1-4

CDR3: CASSLAGRDEQYF
DNA: TGCGCCAGCAGCTTGGCTGGGAGGGACGAGCAGTACTTC
size: few
D: TRBD2
length: 13
V: TRBV5-1
J: TRBJ2-7

CDR3: CASSFSAGQGGRTFF
DNA: TGTGCCAGCAGTTTTAGCGCGGGACAGGGGGGAAGAACTTTCTTT
size: many
D: TRBD1
length: 15
V: TRBV12-3/TRBV12-4
J: TRBJ1-1

CDR3: CASSHPPSYSGNTIYF
DNA: TGTGCCAGCAGCCACCCGCCCAGTTACTCTGGAAACACCATATATTTT
size: few
D: -
length: 16
V: TRBV6-6
J: TRBJ1-3

CDR3: CSAEGARANYGYTF
DNA: TGCAGTGCTGAGGGGGCCCGGGCTAACTATGGCTACACCTTC
size: few
D: TRBD1
length: 14
V: TRBV20-1
J: TRBJ1-2

CDR3: CASSLVGELEAFF
DNA: TGCGCCAGCAGCTTGGTGGGAGAACTTGAAGCTTTCTTT
size: -
D: -
length: 13
V: TRBV5-1
J: TRBJ1-1

CDR3: CASSLGWHSPIGETQYF
DNA: TGTGCCAGCAGCTTGGGGTGGCACAGCCCCATCGGGGAGACCCAGTACTTC
size: few
D: -
length: 17
V: TRBV5-5
J: TRBJ2-5

CDR3: CASSSRQGRNTIYF
DNA: TGTGCCAGCAGCTCCCGACAGGGGAGAAACACCATATATTTT
size: -
D: TRBD1
length: 14
V: TRBV7-2
J: TRBJ1-3

CDR3: CATSDPGQGIDTQYF
DNA: TGTGCCACCAGTGATCCTGGACAGGGGATAGATACGCAGTATTTT
size: many
D: TRBD1
length: 15
V: TRBV24-1
J: TRBJ2-3

CDR3: CASSPSGGLSDTQYF
DNA: TGTGCCAGCAGCCCTAGCGGGGGATTGTCAGATACGCAGTATTTT
size: -
D: TRBD2
length: 15
V: TRBV12-3/TRBV12-4
J: TRBJ2-3

CDR3: CASSLDIAGGHNEQFF
DNA: TGTGCCAGCAGCTTAGATATAGCGGGGGGCCACAATGAGCAGTTCTTC
size: -
D: TRBD2
length: 16
V: TRBV7-2
J: TRBJ2-1

CDR3: CASSVAGGPNIEQFF
DNA: TGTGCCAGCAGCGTAGCCGGGGGGCCGAACATTGAGCAGTTCTTC
size: -
D: -
length: 15
V: TRBV9
J: TRBJ2-1

CDR3: CSVDGAESEKLFF
DNA: TGCAGCGTTGACGGGGCAGAGTCTGAAAAACTGTTTTTT
size: few
D: -
length: 13
V: TRBV29-1
J: TRBJ1-4

CDR3: CAISEGQNTGELFF
DNA: TGTGCCATCAGTGAGGGACAGAACACCGGGGAGCTGTTTTTT
size: many
D: -
length: 14
V: TRBV10-3
J: TRBJ2-2

CDR3: CASSQVNRGGYEQYF
DNA: TGCGCCAGCAGCCAAGTTAACAGGGGGGGCTACGAGCAGTACTTC
size: few
D: -
length: 15
V: TRBV4-1
J: TRBJ2-7

CDR3: CASRLTEGIQPQHF
DNA: TGTGCCAGCAGACTGACGGAGGGGATCCAGCCCCAGCATTTT
size: -
D: -
length: 14
V: TRBV7-2
J: TRBJ1-5

CDR3: CASSSDELLQYF
DNA: TGTGCCAGCAGTTCGGACGAATTACTACAGTATTTT
size: -
D: -
length: 12
V: TRBV7-9
J: TRBJ2-3

CDR3: CASSERLYQETQYF
DNA: TGTGCCAGCAGTGAAAGGCTGTACCAAGAGACCCAGTACTTC
size: -
D: -
length: 14
V: TRBV25-1
J: TRBJ2-5

CDR3: CASSGRAQAHPGELFF
DNA: TGTGCCAGCAGTGGCCGGGCTCAGGCCCATCCCGGGGAGCTGTTTTTT
size: few
D: -
length: 16
V: TRBV6-1
J: TRBJ2-2

CDR3: CASTGQGRGQFF
DNA: TGTGCCAGCACCGGCCAGGGCCGAGGGCAGTTCTTC
size: -
D: -
length: 12
V: TRBV2
J: TRBJ2-1

CDR3: CASSSLGTYNEQFF
DNA: TGTGCCAGCAGCTCCCTCGGCACCTACAATGAGCAGTTCTTC
size: few
D: -
length: 14
V: TRBV7-3
J: TRBJ2-1

CDR3: CASSRTSGGQTRTYEQYF
DNA: TGTGCCAGCAGTCGGACTAGCGGGGGCCAGACGAGAACCTACGAGCAGTACTTC
size: few
D: TRBD2
length: 18
V: TRBV14
J: TRBJ2-7

CDR3: CASSPLAGDEQYF
DNA: TGCGCCAGCAGCCCACTAGCGGGGGACGAGCAGTACTTC
size: few
D: TRBD2
length: 13
V: TRBV4-1
J: TRBJ2-7